This TCR beta chain was identified during a study of cytomegalovirus exposure and HLA in healthy donors. As concerns this clone: As yet, its antigen is unknown.

The PCR made use of 60 Vbeta and 13 Jbeta primers. Libraries were prepared by immunoSEQ multiplex PCR; TCRdb keeps only in-frame clonotypes and omits some of them. The sample has about 250,000 clones, roughly two thirds seen once. Study results and caveats: The authors assumed roughly uniform sequencing depth across donors for presence/absence analyses. Reports described diagnosis of cytomegalovirus status by the classifier as highly specific and sensitive. A later analysis reported that several of the most significant clusters appeared to be linked to common viral pathogens, among them Epstein-Barr virus.

Germline CDR1 SGHTA, CDR2 FQGNSA. This CDR3 comprises 15 residues. The ends were cut back, 4 bases at V and 7 bases at J, with 20 bases in the middle. The specimen was PBMCs. The clonotype originates from a female donor in good health and CMV-seronegative. This rearrangement joins TRBV7-2 to TRBJ2-7, with a tentative D call TRBD2 (6 bases). The DNA of the CDR3 is TGTGCCAGCAGCTCTAGTGGGGGGAAATACGAGGAGCAGTACTTC. Amino acid sequence: CASSSSGGKYEEQYF.